The 18 T cell receptor beta chains below were found in one sample sequenced in a study of T cells after yellow fever vaccination (dated by TCRdb to between 2018 and 2021). The label giving this sample's treatment or condition can be read as: live attenuated yellow fever vaccine strain. Preparation of the library involved 5' RACE. Sequencing relied on an Illumina HiSeq 2500. Using fastp trimming at Q25 and MiXCR clonotype assembly, TCRdb reanalyzed the public sequencing data and kept in-frame beta chains. Each entry is one CDR3 protein sequence, shown with its most common DNA and genes. This sample holds 60,000 to 85,000 distinct CDR3 sequences; approximately 7% were observed only once. Around 35% of the sample comes from the top ten. The sample in question was CD8+ T cells sorted from PBMCs, obtained around 5 days after the first yellow fever vaccination. These receptor sequences come from a man between 18 and 35 years old who received the YFV17D yellow fever vaccine.

At least ten counts were recorded for this clonotype. The chain carries TRBV20-1 and TRBJ2-1; the D gene is possibly TRBD2 (6 bases). Germline lookup yields CDR1 DFQATT and CDR2 SNEGSKA (reference sequence). Trimming pared 0 bases from V and 6 bases from J, leaving 15 bases between. The CDR3 contains 15 residues. The CDR3 DNA reads TGCAGTGCTAGAGATGGGAGCAGCGGGTCCAATGAGCAGTTCTTC. This encodes CSARDGSSGSNEQFF.

In this sample, this clonotype turned up a few times. The chain uses TRBV2 and TRBJ1-5; D is unresolved. In germline, CDR1 is SNHLY, CDR2 FYNNEI. V was clipped by 5 bases and J by 2 bases, with 13 bases between them. This CDR3 is built from 15 residues. CDR3 loop: CASSHSGLGNQPQHF. DNA for the CDR3: TGTGCCAGCAGTCACAGCGGATTGGGCAATCAGCCCCAGCATTTT.

This clonotype appeared many times. The genes are TRBV11-2 and TRBJ2-5; D unclear. The ends were cut back, 0 bases at V and 12 bases at J, with 11 bases in the middle. Germline CDR1 reads SGHAT; CDR2 reads FQNNGV. The CDR3 consists of 12 residues. The CDR3 nucleotides are TGTGCCAGCAGCTTAGATGCTCTAATCAAGTACTTC. Translated: CASSLDALIKYF.

This clonotype was picked up many times. The chain joins TRBV11-2 to TRBJ1-1; no clear D gene. The length of the CDR3 is 13 residues. V shed 0 bases and J shed 10 bases, with 12 bases lying between them. Germline V gene sequence: CDR1 SGHAT, CDR2 FQNNGV. The CDR3 DNA reads as TGTGCCAGCAGCTTAGATGTCGGGCGCGGAGCTTTCTTT. It is translated as CASSLDVGRGAFF.

This clonotype turned up a few times. The V and J genes are TRBV7-8 and TRBJ2-5; a weak D match, TRBD1 (5 bases). Trimming removed 4 bases from V and 3 bases from J, with 15 bases in between. From germline, CDR1 is SGHVS and CDR2 FQNEAQ. The CDR3 runs to 15 residues. The DNA for the CDR3 is TGTGCCAGCAGCTGGCTCAGGGTCTGGGAAGAGACCCAGTACTTC. Its protein product is CASSWLRVWEETQYF.

V usage is TRBV4-2 and J usage is TRBJ2-7; 8 nucleotides match TRBD1. This CDR3 region has 15 residues. Germline CDR1 LGHNA, CDR2 YNFKEQ. Trimming cost V 4 bases and J 5 bases; bases outside gene matches: 10. This CDR3 is CASSPSPGQGDEQYF. CDR3 sequence (DNA): TGTGCCAGCAGCCCCTCGCCCGGACAGGGAGACGAGCAGTACTTC.

This clonotype is large within its sample. The chain carries TRBV27 and TRBJ2-7, with 8 bases identical to TRBD2. The trim removed 1 base at V and 1 base at J, leaving 3 bases unmatched. Germline values: CDR1 MNHEY, CDR2 SMNVEV (reference sequence). The CDR3 sequence is 15 residues long. As DNA, the CDR3 is TGTGCCAGCAGTTTATTAGCGGGGTCTTCCTACGAGCAGTACTTC. This sequence encodes CASSLLAGSSYEQYF.

This clonotype was counted at least ten times. V usage is TRBV28 and J usage is TRBJ1-6, with D possibly matching TRBD1 (5 bases). Germline CDR1 MDHEN, CDR2 SYDVKM. This CDR3 contains 16 residues. The V end lost 5 bases, the J end lost 0 bases, and 11 bases lay between the germline ends. The CDR3 region has the DNA TGTGCCAGCAGTCGGGGGTCCAGCTCCTATAATTCACCCCTCCACTTT. It yields the protein CASSRGSSSYNSPLHF.

This clonotype was observed many times. CDR3 residues: CASSPGPDQPQHF. CDR3 nucleotide sequence: TGTGCCAGCAGCCCTGGACCCGATCAGCCCCAGCATTTT. J is TRBJ1-5 and V is TRBV7-9; D is ambiguous. The CDR3 runs to 13 residues. Trimming removed 5 bases at V and 5 bases at J, with 10 bases between. Germline values: CDR1 SEHNR, CDR2 FQNEAQ (reference sequence).

This clonotype has a handful of counts. The genes are TRBV20-1 and TRBJ2-5; D is perhaps TRBD2 (5 bases). Germline CDR1 DFQATT, CDR2 SNEGSKA (reference sequence). The V and J ends lost 4 bases and 1 base respectively, with 7 bases between them. The CDR3 is 12 amino acids. CDR3 DNA: TGCAGTGCTAACGGACTCCAAGAGACCCAGTACTTC. Translated, it gives CSANGLQETQYF.

The rearrangement uses TRBV27 and TRBJ2-7; perhaps D is TRBD1 or TRBD2 (5 bases each). Trimming pared 4 bases from V and 2 bases from J, leaving 9 bases between. Germline CDR1 is MNHEY and CDR2 is SMNVEV (reference sequence). The CDR3 sequence is 13 residues long. CDR3 sequence reads: CASSSGHAYEQYF. The CDR3 nucleotides are TGTGCCAGCAGTTCGGGGCACGCCTACGAGCAGTACTTC.

In its sample, this clonotype was seen many times. This rearrangement joins TRBV3-1 to TRBJ2-1; perhaps D is TRBD1 or TRBD2 (5 bases each). V lost 7 bases, J lost 10 bases, and 14 bases lay in between. The CDR3 runs 12 residues. CDR1 is LGHDT and CDR2 is YNNKEL in the germline V gene (reference sequence). The CDR3 here is CASTATGTEQFF. CDR3 sequence (DNA): TGTGCCAGCACCGCCACGGGGACGGAGCAGTTCTTC.

V gene TRBV7-9 combines with J gene TRBJ2-1; D gene uncertain. V lost 2 bases, J lost 4 bases, and 15 bases lay in between. Per germline, CDR1 SEHNR and CDR2 FQNEAQ (reference sequence). The length of the CDR3 is 16 residues. CDR3 DNA: TGTGCCAGCAGCTTAAGAGGATGGCAGCAATACAATGAGCAGTTCTTC. As protein: CASSLRGWQQYNEQFF. The whole variable domain, filled in from reference TRBV7-9 and TRBJ2-1, reads DTGVSQNPRHKITKRGQNVTFRCDPISEHNRLYWYRQTLGQGPEFLTYFQNEAQLEKSRLLSDRFSAERPKGSFSTLEIQRTEQGDSAMYLCASSLRGWQQYNEQFFGPGTRLTVL.

This clonotype showed up many times. V gene TRBV5-1 combines with J gene TRBJ2-3; no clear D gene. Trimming took off 6 bases at V and 4 bases at J, with 12 bases between the two ends. Germline assignment: CDR1 SGHRS and CDR2 YFSETQ. The CDR3 is made up of 13 amino acids. This chain's CDR3 is CASKNDPADTQYF. As DNA, the CDR3 is TGCGCCAGCAAAAATGATCCGGCAGATACGCAGTATTTT.

This clonotype was recorded a few times. The V call is TRBV11-1, the J call TRBJ2-2; 7 bases match TRBD1. This CDR3 is built from 18 residues. Germline V gene data show CDR1 as SGHAT and CDR2 as FQDESV (reference sequence). Unmatched junction bases numbered 16, after V lost 5 bases and J lost 4 bases. The CDR3 loop is CASSRNPSDREGTGELFF. The CDR3 DNA is TGTGCCAGCAGCCGCAATCCCTCCGACAGGGAAGGCACCGGGGAGCTGTTTTTT.

This clonotype was observed a handful of times. The V gene is TRBV5-1, the J gene TRBJ2-2, with D unresolved. The CDR3 contains 15 residues. V dropped 2 bases and J dropped 4 bases, with 12 bases sitting between them. The germline V gene encodes CDR1 SGHRS and CDR2 YFSETQ. In DNA, the CDR3 is TGCGCCAGCAGCTTCCTAGACGGAGTCACCGGGGAGCTGTTTTTT. Encoded protein: CASSFLDGVTGELFF.

This clonotype has only a few counts. The gene calls are TRBV10-1 and TRBJ1-3, with 9 bases that match TRBD1. The CDR3 contains 17 residues. Germline values: CDR1 WNHNN, CDR2 SYGVQD (reference sequence). After removal of 6 bases from V and 0 bases from J, the junction contained 9 bases not matched to a gene. The CDR3 loop reads CASRTPDRGPSGNTIYF. The CDR3 bases are TGCGCCAGCAGAACCCCGGACAGGGGACCCTCTGGAAACACCATATATTTT.

This clonotype came up a few times. The chain joins TRBV4-3 to TRBJ2-3; 9 bases line up with TRBD1. From germline, CDR1 is LGHNA and CDR2 YSLEER. The V gene end was trimmed by 1 base and the J gene end by 5 bases; junction bases not matched to a gene: 4. CDR3 length equals 15 residues. The CDR3 region is CASSQGTGVQDTQYF. For the CDR3, the DNA is TGCGCCAGCAGCCAAGGGACAGGGGTTCAAGATACGCAGTATTTT.